This TCR beta chain emerged from a study of PD-1 blockade in classical Hodgkin lymphoma. General study findings and limits: Compared with baseline, CD4+ but not CD8+ TCR diversity had risen significantly by C4D1.

Notes on this clone: Its cognate antigen is unknown.

CDR1 SGHRS and CDR2 YFSETQ come from the germline V gene. The length of the CDR3 is 16 residues. The V and J ends lost 0 bases and 0 bases, in that order; junction bases with no gene match: 1. Time point specified: cycle 4 day 1 (C4D1), after five to seven weeks of nivolumab. After autologous stem cell transplantation all patients relapsed, and prior brentuximab vedotin exposure differed between cohorts. Here immunoSEQ multiplex PCR was the method, and the copy in TCRdb shows in-frame clones only, minus some. The sample includes roughly 50,000 clones, roughly 86% of them seen just once. The sequenced sample was peripheral blood mononuclear cells (PBMCs), obtained before the fourth cycle of nivolumab. The receptor comes from a human donor with classical Hodgkin lymphoma. The V call is TRBV5-1, the J call TRBJ2-2, with TRBD1 identical over 8 bases. CDR3 bases: TGCGCCAGCAGCTTGGGGGACAGGTCGAACACCGGGGAGCTGTTTTTT. Translated: CASSLGDRSNTGELFF.